The entry below describes one T cell receptor beta chain. The antigen is unknown. These data come from a study of blood T cells in healthy people across ages. Trimming shortened V by 6 bases and J by 5 bases, and 11 bases separated the two germline ends. Germline lookup yields CDR1 DFQATT and CDR2 SNEGSKA (reference sequence). The CDR3 has 12 residues. At least 6 micrograms of total RNA were extracted per sample. General observations from the study: Those diversity estimates obtained from one million T cells were thought to be underestimates.

A sample-barcoded 5' primer and a J-beta primer mix were used in a second PCR of roughly 7 to 11 cycles. Template switching added a 12-random-nucleotide identifier to every cDNA molecule. Each sample provided no less than 2.5 million CDR3-containing paired-end reads. TCRdb called the 5' RACE reads again in MiXCR, with one record for every CDR3 protein. Here the sample spans 1.5 million to 2 million distinct CDR3 sequences, 28% being singletons. Sequencing used blood. V is TRBV20-1 and J is TRBJ2-1; D remains ambiguous. The receptor's source is a woman under 40 in good health. The chain's CDR3 is CSAVTKNNEQFF. The CDR3 bases are TGCAGTGCGGTCACGAAAAACAATGAGCAGTTCTTC.